These 24 T cell receptor beta chains were sequenced from one sample in a study of blood T cells in healthy people across ages. Then a second PCR, running roughly 7 to 11 cycles, was carried out with a sample-barcoded 5' primer and a J-beta primer mix. In TCRdb, the 5' RACE reads were re-called with MiXCR into one record per CDR3 protein. This table has around 1,000,000 distinct CDR3 sequences, 20% to 25% appearing once. The sample was also linked to a second study, of T cells of mothers and their children.

Sample: blood. Receptors originate from a girl aged 2-10 years in good health.

This clonotype was seen many times. The chain uses TRBV20-1 and TRBJ2-5; 7 bases agree with TRBD1. Germline CDR1 is DFQATT and CDR2 is SNEGSKA (reference sequence). The J segment lost 5 bases and the V segment lost 6 bases, leaving 6 bases of the junction unmatched. CDR3 length: 12 residues. The CDR3 sequence: CSALQGKETQYF. CDR3 sequence (DNA): TGCAGTGCACTACAGGGGAAGGAGACCCAGTACTTC.

The rearrangement links TRBV5-6 to TRBJ2-4; possible D gene TRBD2, 6 bases. This CDR3 comprises 15 residues. Trimming shortened V by 0 bases and J by 5 bases, and 12 bases separated the two germline ends. The germline V gene encodes CDR1 SGHDT and CDR2 YYEEEE. In DNA, the CDR3 is TGTGCCAGCAGCTTGGACCCTAGCGCCCAAAACATTCAGTACTTC. Its protein product is CASSLDPSAQNIQYF.

This clonotype has just a few counts. The chain couples TRBV10-2 to TRBJ1-1; 8 nucleotides line up with TRBD1. The CDR3 extends over 14 amino acids. V dropped 6 bases and J dropped 1; count of bases not matched to a gene: 4. CDR1 is WSHSY and CDR2 is SAAADI in the germline V gene. The chain's CDR3 is CASSTGGRNTEAFF. CDR3 DNA: TGCGCCAGCAGCACAGGGGGGAGGAACACTGAAGCTTTCTTT.

The V call is TRBV29-1, the J call TRBJ2-1; the match to TRBD1 covers 8 bases. The end of the DNA fits TRBJ2-7 better, so the J call may be wrong. The germline gives CDR1 SQVTM, CDR2 ANQGSEA. The CDR3 has 14 amino acids. CDR3 DNA: TGCAGCGTTGAAGCAGGGGGCGAGGGGGACGAGCAGTACTTC. Translation gives CSVEAGGEGDEQYF.

This clonotype was seen a few times. The rearrangement uses TRBV4-3 and TRBJ2-3; no firm D call. Trimming took off 3 bases at V and 6 bases at J, with 10 bases between the two ends. CDR1 and CDR2 (germline): LGHNA, YSLEER. There are 13 residues in the CDR3. In DNA form, the CDR3 reads TGCGCCAGCAGCCAGGTCCCACGGGATACGCAGTATTTT. This codes for CASSQVPRDTQYF.

The chain joins TRBV14 to TRBJ2-3; D remains unclear. CDR1 is SGHDN and CDR2 is FVKESK in the germline V gene. The CDR3 has 13 residues. V was shortened by 0 bases and J by 5 bases, with 6 bases between the two germline ends. The CDR3: CASSQDRQDTQYF. Here the CDR3 DNA reads TGTGCCAGCAGCCAAGATCGTCAAGATACGCAGTATTTT.

The rearrangement joins TRBV2 to TRBJ1-1; maybe TRBD1 (5 bases). Deletions cut 3 bases from V and 1 base from J, with 12 bases between. This CDR3 spans 15 amino acids. CDR1 SNHLY and CDR2 FYNNEI come from the germline V gene. The CDR3 protein is CASSEVPRANTEAFF. CDR3 DNA sequence: TGTGCCAGCAGTGAGGTACCCAGGGCGAACACTGAAGCTTTCTTT.

V is TRBV4-1 and J is TRBJ2-4; D not certain. The V gene's germline CDR1 is MGHRA and CDR2 YSYEKL. This CDR3 region has 12 residues. Deletions cut 0 bases from V and 5 bases from J, with 2 bases between. CDR3 sequence (DNA): TGCGCCAGCAGCCAAGAACAAAACATTCAGTACTTC. Translating it yields CASSQEQNIQYF.

The CDR3 loop reads CASSPFQGAGLGEQYF. CDR3 DNA sequence: TGTGCCAGCAGCCCATTTCAGGGAGCGGGGTTAGGGGAGCAGTACTTC. The rearrangement joins TRBV6-2 or TRBV6-3 to TRBJ2-5, with 7 bases that match TRBD2. Trimming took 6 bases from V and 11 from J; bases not matched to a gene: 21. The CDR3 is 16 residues long. From germline, CDR1 is MNHEY and CDR2 SVGEGT.

This chain uses TRBV28 with TRBJ2-5; TRBD2 aligns across 8 bases. The tail of the sequence fits TRBJ2-1 better, so the J call may be wrong. The CDR3 spans 17 residues. Germline V gene data show CDR1 as MDHEN and CDR2 as SYDVKM. CDR3 loop: CASSLSASGGTDNEQFF. CDR3 sequence (DNA): TGTGCCAGCAGTTTGAGCGCAAGCGGGGGTACTGACAATGAGCAGTTCTTC.

This clonotype was found a few times. The chain has TRBV7-6 and TRBJ2-1; 7 bases agree with TRBD2. Germline CDR1 is SGHVS and CDR2 is FNYEAQ. The CDR3 extends over 18 amino acids. After removal of 3 bases from V and 6 bases from J, the junction contained 17 bases not matched to a gene. The CDR3 reads CASSFRTRWAKGGNEQFF. CDR3 sequence (DNA): TGTGCCAGCAGCTTCCGGACTAGATGGGCCAAAGGAGGCAATGAGCAGTTCTTC.

This clonotype was picked up a small number of times. The chain employs TRBV28 and TRBJ2-5; D is possibly TRBD1 or TRBD2 (5 bases each). Germline V gives CDR1 MDHEN, CDR2 SYDVKM. This CDR3 is 16 amino acids long. Trimming removed 8 bases from V and 5 bases from J, with 24 bases in between. CDR3 protein: CASEGPGTASRETQYF. CDR3 nucleotides: TGTGCCAGCGAGGGCCCCGGGACGGCCTCCCGGGAGACCCAGTACTTC. The full variable domain, rest sourced from reference TRBV28 and TRBJ2-5, is DVKVTQSSRYLVKRTGEKVFLECVQDMDHENMFWYRQDPGLGLRLIYFSYDVKMKEKGDIPEGYSVSREKKERFSLILESASTNQTSMYLCASEGPGTASRETQYFGPGTRLLVL.

This chain connects TRBV9 to TRBJ2-7; D ambiguous. This CDR3 is 14 amino acids long. Trimming pared 5 bases from V and 4 bases from J, leaving 16 bases between. Germline values: CDR1 SGDLS, CDR2 YYNGEE. The DNA for the CDR3 is TGTGCCAGCAGTCCGACTGGAACGAGGTACGAGCAGTACTTC. It codes for CASSPTGTRYEQYF.

The V call is TRBV7-2, the J call TRBJ2-5; no definite D call. CDR1 is SGHTA and CDR2 is FQGNSA in the germline V gene. This CDR3 has 12 amino acids. With 7 bases removed from V and 11 bases from J, the gap between germline ends came to 17 bases. The DNA of the CDR3 is TGTGCCAGCACCTATAGTCTCTACGAACAGTACTTC. Amino acid sequence: CASTYSLYEQYF.

The chain is built from TRBV29-1 and TRBJ1-1; D perhaps matches TRBD1 (5 bases). The length of the CDR3 is 11 residues. Trimming removed 6 bases from V and 8 bases from J, with 13 bases in between. Per the germline V gene, CDR1 is SQVTM and CDR2 is ANQGSEA. The CDR3, as DNA: TGCAGCGTCCCCGGGGGTGAAGAAGCTTTCTTT. It translates to CSVPGGEEAFF.

This clonotype turned up a few times. The V gene is TRBV7-6, the J gene TRBJ1-1, with a weak D call TRBD1 (6 bases). There are 18 residues in the CDR3. CDR1 and CDR2 (germline): SGHVS, FNYEAQ. Trimming took off 1 base at V and 2 bases at J, with 20 bases between the two ends. The CDR3 DNA reads TGTGCCAGCAGCTTAGTAGCGGCACGGGACACCTCAAACACTGAAGCTTTCTTT. Protein sequence: CASSLVAARDTSNTEAFF.

The V and J genes are TRBV6-4 and TRBJ2-5; 11 nucleotides match TRBD2. The CDR3 is made up of 16 amino acids. V gave up 5 bases and J gave up 3 bases; unmatched junction bases: 8. Germline assignment: CDR1 MRHNA and CDR2 SNTAGT. CDR3 nucleotides: TGTGCCAGCAGTCAACTAGCGGGGGAAGGAAAAGAGACCCAGTACTTC. Translation gives CASSQLAGEGKETQYF.

The chain couples TRBV14 to TRBJ2-3; 7 bases match TRBD1. Germline V CDR1 and CDR2: SGHDN, FVKESK. The V segment lost 3 bases and the J segment 8 bases; nucleotides outside the gene matches: 5. The CDR3 runs 13 residues. CDR3 bases: TGTGCCAGCAGCCAGACAGCAGGGGGTACGCAGTATTTT. It encodes CASSQTAGGTQYF.

The chain uses TRBV13 and TRBJ1-4; D perhaps matches TRBD1 (5 bases). This CDR3 contains 17 residues. The V gene's germline CDR1 is PRHDT and CDR2 FYEKMQ (reference sequence). Trimming removed 2 bases at V and 13 bases at J, with 26 bases between. The CDR3 sequence: CASSLSPGLSLNEGLFF. The CDR3 DNA reads as TGTGCCAGCAGCTTAAGTCCGGGACTGAGTCTTAATGAGGGACTGTTTTTT.

V and J are TRBV29-1 and TRBJ1-4; TRBD1 might be the D (5 bases). CDR3 length: 11 amino acids. CDR1 and CDR2 from the germline V gene are SQVTM and ANQGSEA. The V gene lost 7 bases and the J gene lost 8 bases, with 11 bases spanning the gap. DNA of the CDR3: TGCAGCGCAGAGGGGAACGAAAAACTGTTTTTT. This translates into CSAEGNEKLFF.

The chain joins TRBV12-3 or TRBV12-4 to TRBJ2-5; perhaps TRBD2 as D (7 bases). The germline V and J ends were trimmed by 5 bases and 5 bases, with 24 bases remaining between them. The CDR3 length is 17 residues. The CDR3 region has the DNA TGTGCCAGCAGTGGGGGCGGAAAGCGGGACCGGTGGGAGACCCAGTACTTC. This encodes CASSGGGKRDRWETQYF.

This clonotype was found many times. This rearrangement joins TRBV6-6 to TRBJ2-5, with D tentatively TRBD2 (6 bases). Near its end, the DNA agrees better with TRBJ2-7, so the J call may be wrong. The CDR3 has 13 amino acids. Germline V gives CDR1 MNHNY, CDR2 SVGAGI (reference sequence). CDR3 bases: TGTGCCACCTCCCGGCGGGGCGATTTCGAGCAGTACTTC. Translated: CATSRRGDFEQYF.

The chain joins TRBV10-3 to TRBJ2-7; no firm D call. V gave up 3 bases and J gave up 5 bases, with 5 bases separating them. Germline assignment: CDR1 ENHRY and CDR2 SYGVKD. This CDR3 is 11 amino acids long. DNA for the CDR3: TGTGCCATCAGTGACCCCCACGAGCAGTACTTC. Encoded protein: CAISDPHEQYF.

This clonotype was found a few times. The rearrangement uses TRBV7-6 and TRBJ1-1; possible D gene TRBD1, 5 bases. Trimming left V 1 base short and J 6 bases short, with 9 bases between. This CDR3 region has 13 residues. Germline V CDR1 and CDR2: SGHVS, FNYEAQ. The CDR3 nucleotides are TGTGCCAGCAGCTTAGTGGACAAGGCTGAAGCTTTCTTT. Protein sequence: CASSLVDKAEAFF.